These T cell receptor beta chains were read from a single sample in a study of neurological immune-mediated disorders. TCRdb called the 5' RACE reads again in MiXCR, with one record for every CDR3 protein. The table records some 120,000 distinct CDR3 sequences, more than 2.5% of them present only once. Source material: PBMCs. These receptors were collected from a woman in her 30s with multiple sclerosis. The CDR3 runs from the conserved cysteine through the conserved F or W. A D gene is named only where the DNA matches it firmly. Size values are once, few and many counts, or a class for expanded clones, and some rows have none.

v_gene	abundance	j_gene	d_gene	CDR3aa	CDR3nt
TRBV6-5	many	TRBJ2-1	.	CASSLDPSSSYNEQFF	TGTGCCAGCAGTTTGGACCCCTCGAGCTCCTACAATGAGCAGTTCTTC
TRBV20-1	many	TRBJ1-5	.	CSARDRTGNQPQHF	TGCAGTGCTAGAGATAGGACGGGCAATCAGCCCCAGCATTTT
TRBV6-6	many	TRBJ1-1	.	CASSYSREIGEAFF	TGTGCCAGCAGTTACTCGAGGGAAATCGGTGAAGCTTTCTTT
TRBV7-6	many	TRBJ1-4	.	CASSLEGGGEKLFF	TGTGCCAGCAGCTTAGAGGGGGGTGGTGAAAAACTGTTTTTT
TRBV20-1	many	TRBJ2-5	.	CSARINQETQYF	TGCAGTGCCCGTATTAACCAAGAGACCCAGTACTTC
TRBV5-1	many	TRBJ2-2	.	CASSSQAANTGELFF	TGCGCCAGCAGCTCCCAAGCGGCAAACACCGGGGAGCTGTTTTTT
TRBV6-5	many	TRBJ1-1	.	CASSPRLGQANTEAFF	TGTGCCAGCAGCCCCCGGCTCGGACAAGCGAACACTGAAGCTTTCTTT
TRBV7-6	.	TRBJ2-5	TRBD2	CASSLGTSGGETQYF	TGTGCCAGCAGCCTAGGGACTAGCGGAGGAGAGACCCAGTACTTC
TRBV5-1	many	TRBJ2-2	.	CASSPRVAGELFF	TGCGCCAGCAGCCCCCGGGTCGCCGGGGAGCTGTTTTTT
TRBV29-1	many	TRBJ2-7	.	CSVEDRDYEQYF	TGCAGCGTTGAAGATCGAGACTACGAGCAGTACTTC
TRBV7-2	many	TRBJ1-1	.	CASSSGTASTEAFF	TGTGCCAGCAGCTCCGGGACGGCTAGCACTGAAGCTTTCTTT
TRBV4-3	many	TRBJ2-7	TRBD1	CASSPGQGETYEQYF	TGCGCCAGCAGCCCGGGACAGGGGGAAACCTACGAGCAGTACTTC
TRBV7-6	many	TRBJ2-3	.	CASSSLDLSTDTQYF	TGTGCCAGCAGCTCGCTTGACCTCAGCACAGATACGCAGTATTTT
TRBV10-1	.	TRBJ1-1	.	CASSEVPAGEAFF	TGCGCCAGCAGTGAGGTCCCGGCTGGTGAAGCTTTCTTT
TRBV20-1	few	TRBJ2-1	TRBD2	CSASIAGGMDEQFF	TGCAGTGCTAGTATAGCGGGAGGGATGGATGAGCAGTTCTTC
TRBV29-1	many	TRBJ2-7	TRBD2	CSVEDPGLADYEQYF	TGCAGCGTTGAAGACCCGGGACTAGCGGATTACGAGCAGTACTTC
TRBV7-2	many	TRBJ2-1	TRBD2	CASSPGLAWRGEQFF	TGTGCCAGCAGCCCGGGACTAGCGTGGAGGGGTGAGCAGTTCTTC
TRBV6-5	many	TRBJ2-1	.	CASSPPRRNNEQFF	TGTGCCAGCAGTCCCCCTCGGCGAAACAATGAGCAGTTCTTC
TRBV5-8	few	TRBJ2-3	.	CASSLRGTATDTQYF	TGTGCCAGCAGCTTGAGGGGTACTGCAACAGATACGCAGTATTTT
TRBV5-1	many	TRBJ2-1	.	CASSLDSRTTEQFF	TGCGCCAGCAGCTTGGATTCCCGGACTACAGAGCAGTTCTTC
TRBV5-1	few	TRBJ2-3	TRBD2	CASSPGTSGPPSTDTQYF	TGCGCCAGCAGCCCGGGGACTAGCGGACCTCCTAGCACAGATACGCAGTATTTT
TRBV5-1	many	TRBJ2-1	TRBD2	CASMGLAGYEQFF	TGCGCCAGCATGGGACTAGCGGGATATGAGCAGTTCTTC
TRBV3-1	many	TRBJ1-6	.	CASSPTSSVNSPLHF	TGTGCCAGCAGCCCGACGTCAAGCGTCAATTCACCCCTCCACTTT
TRBV15	many	TRBJ1-3	.	CATSREGSPGNTIYF	TGTGCCACCAGCAGAGAGGGGTCTCCTGGAAACACCATATATTTT
TRBV10-2	few	TRBJ1-1	TRBD1	CASRLRQGITEAFF	TGCGCCAGCAGGCTCCGACAGGGAATCACTGAAGCTTTCTTT
TRBV18	.	TRBJ1-2	TRBD1	CASSPGPGQGYGYTF	TGTGCCAGCTCACCAGGGCCGGGACAGGGGTATGGCTACACCTTC
TRBV5-1	few	TRBJ2-3	.	CASSLGTTSTDTQYF	TGCGCCAGCAGCTTGGGGACAACTAGCACAGATACGCAGTATTTT